Listed below are T cell receptor beta chains from one sample, sequenced in a study of somatic mutations in cytotoxic T cells in rheumatoid arthritis. TCRdb's table, derived via immunoSEQ multiplex PCR, lists solely in-frame clones and lacks some. The sample has more than 11,000 clones, 82% seen once; the top ten hold less than 35%. Input material: CD8+ T cells sorted from blood. The receptors were sampled from an adult with rheumatoid arthritis. CDR3s include the opening cysteine and the closing phenylalanine or tryptophan. Each record gives: clone size, D gene, J gene, V gene, CDR3 DNA, CDR3 protein. D genes are given only for firm matches. Not every row has a clone size; where given, it reads once, few, many or a size class.

NA,TRBD1,TRBJ2-1,TRBV14,TGTGCCAGCAGCCAAGTGGAAGGATGGGGTAGACAGGGCAATGAGCAGTTCTTC,CASSQVEGWGRQGNEQFF
NA,TRBD1,TRBJ1-2,TRBV28,TGTGCCAGCAGCTGGACAGGGATCGGCTACACCTTC,CASSWTGIGYTF
few,NA,TRBJ1-6,TRBV28,TGTGCCAGCAGTCCGTGGAATAATTCACCCCTCCACTTT,CASSPWNNSPLHF
few,TRBD1,TRBJ1-4,TRBV14,TGTGCCAGCAGGCAAACAGGGGAATCGGTTGAAAAACTGTTTTTT,CASRQTGESVEKLFF
NA,NA,TRBJ2-7,TRBV6-4,TGTGCCAGCAGCAGTCTCCGGGACACGGCCTACGAGCAGTACTTC,CASSSLRDTAYEQYF
few,NA,TRBJ1-5,TRBV7-9,TGTGCCAGCAGCTCGTTCGTGGATCAGCCCCAGCATTTT,CASSSFVDQPQHF
NA,NA,TRBJ1-1,TRBV6-6,TGTGCCAGCAGGGCGACAGTCCTTACTGAAGCTTTCTTT,CASRATVLTEAFF
NA,NA,TRBJ2-7,TRBV5-6,TGTGCCAGCAGCGACGGGACCACCTACGAGCAGTACTTC,CASSDGTTYEQYF
once,NA,TRBJ2-7,TRBV2,TGTGCCAGCAGAAGATCGGGACCGCTAGGCGAGCAGTACTTC,CASRRSGPLGEQYF
NA,TRBD2,TRBJ2-3,TRBV5-1,TGCGCCAGCAGCCCGGGGCCCCTAGGGCGGGGGAATAGCACAGATACGCAGTATTTT,CASSPGPLGRGNSTDTQYF
NA,TRBD2,TRBJ2-2,TRBV6-5,TGTGCCAGCACCAACGGGGGGGCCGGAGAGCTGTTTTTT,CASTNGGAGELFF
NA,TRBD2,TRBJ2-1,TRBV11-3,TGTGCCAGCAGCTTTGGCGGGGGGGACTACAATGAGCAGTTCTTC,CASSFGGGDYNEQFF
NA,NA,TRBJ2-5,TRBV9,TGTGCCAGCAGCCCTTGGGGGGGGGCCCCCCAAGAGACCCAGTACTTC,CASSPWGGAPQETQYF
NA,NA,TRBJ2-7,TRBV27,TGTGCCAGCAGAAAGGCAGGGGATTACTACGAGCAGTACTTC,CASRKAGDYYEQYF
NA,TRBD2,TRBJ2-7,TRBV7-2,TGTGCCAGCAGCTTAGCTAGCGGGGGGAATTACGAGCAGTACTTC,CASSLASGGNYEQYF
NA,NA,TRBJ1-2,TRBV7-6,TGTGCCAGCAGCTTAGAGGCCCTTATAGGCTACACCTTC,CASSLEALIGYTF
NA,TRBD2,TRBJ2-2,TRBV28,TGTGCCAGCAGTCGAATCCGGGGACTAGAACACGACGGGGAGCTGTTTTTT,CASSRIRGLEHDGELFF
NA,TRBD2,TRBJ2-2,TRBV10-3,TGTGCCATCAGTGAAGAGGTAGCGGGAGCGGGCACCGGGGAGCTGTTTTTT,CAISEEVAGAGTGELFF
NA,NA,TRBJ2-3,TRBV7-3,TGTGCCAGCAGCCTCACAGATACGCAGTATTTT,CASSLTDTQYF
NA,NA,TRBJ1-1,TRBV19,TGTGCCAGTACTAGGTTGGGCACTGAAGCTTTCTTT,CASTRLGTEAFF
NA,NA,TRBJ2-3,TRBV7-9,TGTGCCAGCAGCAAGATTGCCGGATTGGGCACAGATACGCAGTATTTT,CASSKIAGLGTDTQYF
few,NA,TRBJ2-1,TRBV4-3,TGCGCCAGCAGCCAAGATAGGTCGAAATCGGGCAATGAGCAGTTCTTC,CASSQDRSKSGNEQFF
NA,TRBD1,TRBJ1-1,TRBV27,TGTGCCAGCAGAACAGGGGAAACTGAAGCTTTCTTT,CASRTGETEAFF
once,TRBD2,TRBJ2-2,TRBV5-1,TGCGCCAGCAGCTTCACCTTACCGGGAGGGCCGACCACCGGGGAGCTGTTTTTT,CASSFTLPGGPTTGELFF
NA,NA,TRBJ2-1,TRBV2,TGTGCCAGCAGTTCAAGTGAGCAGTTCTTC,CASSSSEQFF
NA,NA,TRBJ1-2,TRBV28,TGTGCCAGCAGCTTCCCACAGGTTTCCACGAGCTATGGCTACACCTTC,CASSFPQVSTSYGYTF
NA,NA,TRBJ2-5,TRBV5-1,TGCGCCAGCAGCTTGGTTTCTGGGGTTCAAGAGACCCAGTACTTC,CASSLVSGVQETQYF
NA,NA,TRBJ1-2,TRBV11-2,TGTGCCAGCAGCACGTCGCTAGGGGGAGGAAACTACACCTTC,CASSTSLGGGNYTF
NA,NA,TRBJ1-1,TRBV7-9,TGTGCCAGCAGCCCTCCGACCAGGGAGGCTGAAGCTTTCTTT,CASSPPTREAEAFF
NA,NA,TRBJ1-1,TRBV7-2,TGTGCCAGCAGCTTAACCCAAGGCGGTGGGATTGAAGCTTTCTTT,CASSLTQGGGIEAFF
NA,NA,TRBJ2-5,TRBV11-2,TGTGCCAGCAGCTCCATAGCCCTAGAGACCCAGTACTTC,CASSSIALETQYF
NA,NA,TRBJ2-1,TRBV29-1,TGCAGCGTCCCACCGGCTGGGAGTTCCTACAATGAGCAGTTCTTC,CSVPPAGSSYNEQFF
NA,TRBD2,TRBJ2-5,TRBV5-1,TGCGCCAGCAGCCCAAAGACTAGCGGGGGGGCCGAGAGGGTAAAGACCCAGTACTTC,CASSPKTSGGAERVKTQYF
NA,TRBD2,TRBJ2-1,TRBV2,TGTGCCAGCACCCTAGGGACTAGCGGGAGGGCCCTGTATGAGCAGTTCTTC,CASTLGTSGRALYEQFF
NA,NA,TRBJ1-2,TRBV7-9,TGTGCCAGCAGCCATGAAACAGGTTTTTTCTATGGCTACACCTTC,CASSHETGFFYGYTF
NA,TRBD2,TRBJ2-5,TRBV10-3,TGTGCCATCAGTATACTAGCGGGGGAAGAGACCCAGTACTTC,CAISILAGEETQYF
NA,NA,TRBJ2-5,TRBV27,TGTGCCAGCAGTACTCTGATGAGCTCGCAAGAGACCCAGTACTTC,CASSTLMSSQETQYF
NA,NA,TRBJ1-5,TRBV6-5,TGTGCCAGCAGTTACTTACCGACAGGCAGCAATCAGCCCCAGCATTTT,CASSYLPTGSNQPQHF
NA,NA,TRBJ1-1,TRBV4-1,TGCGCCAGCAGCCGTACCCCAGGGGACACTGAAGCTTTCTTT,CASSRTPGDTEAFF
NA,TRBD1,TRBJ2-7,TRBV6-5,TGTGCCAGCAGCAAGCAGGGGGTCCCATCCTACGAGCAGTACTTC,CASSKQGVPSYEQYF
NA,TRBD2,TRBJ2-7,TRBV18,TGTGCCAGCTCACCTCTAGCGGGGGGCAGGGAGCAGTACTTC,CASSPLAGGREQYF
NA,NA,TRBJ2-2,TRBV7-9,TGTGCCAGCAGCTTAGAGGCAGACACCGGGGAGCTGTTTTTT,CASSLEADTGELFF
NA,NA,TRBJ2-1,TRBV27,TGTGCCACGCGATCCTTCAATGAGCAGTTCTTC,CATRSFNEQFF
few,NA,TRBJ1-5,TRBV5-1,TGCGCCAGCACCCCAGTACAGCCCCAGCATTTT,CASTPVQPQHF
NA,NA,TRBJ2-5,TRBV5-1,TGCGCCAGCAGCGGGAACTTACTCTCGGCGACGGAAGAGACCCAGTACTTC,CASSGNLLSATEETQYF
NA,NA,TRBJ2-7,TRBV29-1,TGCAGCGTTGAAGAACCTTCGAACGAGCAGTACTTC,CSVEEPSNEQYF